This T cell receptor beta chain was identified in a study of blood T cell repertoires in COVID-19 (dated by TCRdb to the early 2020s). The study in broad terms: Samples covering the acute and convalescent phases of COVID-19 were provided by collaborators in the United States, Italy and Spain. The prospective study material was composed of cDNA or gDNA derived from T cells, B-cell-depleted T cells, or PBMCs. The dataset comprised deeply sampled blood TCRbeta repertoires from subjects exposed to, actively infected with, or recovered from COVID-19. A freely available public database, intended as a resource for researchers studying the immune response to SARS-CoV-2, is where the repertoires were released. The samples were drawn from the first 160 participants of the ongoing ImmuneRACE study and from 1,200 or so subjects provided by 6 global collaborators. Nearly every sample came with metadata listing a de-identified subject ID, COVID-19 status, age in years and sex. HLA class I and class II types, where available, came from metadata supplied by the sample provider rather than from assay-based typing. Broader findings and caveats from the paper: The quantity of clinical and demographic metadata differed by source and by participant and was supplied without curation.

As concerns this clone: The clone's antigen remains unknown. No base quality information exists; no much larger clone differs at one position.

The collaborating institutions used their own protocols to collect whole blood in K2EDTA tubes. For TCRbeta analysis, collaborators shipped samples as frozen whole blood, isolated PBMCs, or DNA extracted from either of those sample types. TCRbeta CDR3 regions were amplified from genomic DNA using the immunoSEQ Assay, a bias-controlled multiplex PCR. The published analysis was carried out like this. The number of nucleated cells in each sample was estimated by amplification of reference gene primers within the assay. Sequence reads were collapsed and filtered to measure the absolute abundance of every unique TCRbeta CDR3 rearrangement. For each sample, productive Simpson clonality was calculated as the square root of Simpson's diversity index across productive rearrangements. TCRdb limited this immuneACCESS table to in-frame rearrangements with V and J called. A share of clones is missing; checked studies link under half to unresolved V genes, and the rest is unexplained. That table is the source of V, J and clone size, and D and trimming were worked out from the DNA. This sample gives 160,000 or so clones in total; 78% of them show up just once. About 15% of the sample comes from the top ten.

This sequence originates from a woman older than 75 with acute or convalescent COVID-19. The sequenced sample consisted of peripheral blood.

The CDR3 amino acid sequence is: CASSVQGASGNTIYF. The nucleotide sequence is given as TGTGCCAGCAGTGTACAGGGGGCGTCTGGAAACACCATATATTTT. The rearranged chain carries TRBV6-6 and TRBJ1-3; TRBD1 agrees with 9 junctional bases. After removal of 5 bases from V and 1 base from J, the junction retains 3 bases not matched to a gene. Including the terminal cysteine and phenylalanine, the CDR3 comprises 15 residues. The only DNA kept is the CDR3, 45 bases in frame from the first base. CDR1 and CDR2, per the germline V gene (reference sequence), are MNHNY and SVGAGI.